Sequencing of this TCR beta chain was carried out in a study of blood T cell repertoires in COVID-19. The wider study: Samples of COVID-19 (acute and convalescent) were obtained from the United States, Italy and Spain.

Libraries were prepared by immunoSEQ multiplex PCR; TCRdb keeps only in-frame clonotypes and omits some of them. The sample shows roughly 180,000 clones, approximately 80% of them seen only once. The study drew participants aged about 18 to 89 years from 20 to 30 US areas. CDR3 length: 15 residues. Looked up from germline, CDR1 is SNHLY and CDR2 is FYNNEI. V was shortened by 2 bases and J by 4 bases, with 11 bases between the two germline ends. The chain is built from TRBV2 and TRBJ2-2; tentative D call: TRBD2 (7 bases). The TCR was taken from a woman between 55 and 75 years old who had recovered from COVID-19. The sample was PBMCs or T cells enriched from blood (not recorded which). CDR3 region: CASSEIRGGTGELFF. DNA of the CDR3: TGTGCCAGCAGTGAAATTAGGGGGGGCACCGGGGAGCTGTTTTTT.